This entry features one T cell receptor beta chain sequence. Antigen specificity is unknown. This CDR3 has 17 amino acids. CDR1 is GTSNPN, CDR2 SVGIG, per germline (reference sequence). Trimming at V came to 0 bases and at J to 0 bases, leaving 4 bases not matched to a gene. The data were taken from a study of cytomegalovirus exposure and HLA in healthy donors. Study-wide points: Previous analysis showed most TCR beta V segments were productive about 87% or about 30% of the time. Available immune exposure information was restricted to CMV serostatus only.

A multiplex PCR was run with 60 Vbeta primers and 13 Jbeta primers. As originally analysed: Approximately 12 million of the roughly 80 million unique TCR beta chains counted in a later analysis were shared. Here immunoSEQ multiplex PCR was the method, and the copy in TCRdb shows in-frame clones only, minus some. Clonal size and the V and J genes are those of that table, whereas D and trimming came from the DNA. Altogether about 150,000 clones are present, 84% being singletons, with the ten largest covering roughly 5.2%. The TCR was taken from a girl aged 5-17 years in good health and CMV-seropositive. Sequenced input: PBMCs. V is TRBV30 and J is TRBJ2-4; 11 bases fit TRBD2. This CDR3 is CAWSVRGLAVAKNIQYF. The CDR3, as DNA: TGTGCCTGGAGTGTACGGGGACTAGCGGTAGCCAAAAACATTCAGTACTTC.